These 27 T cell receptor beta chains were all obtained from the same sample, sequenced in a study of cytomegalovirus exposure and HLA in healthy donors. This PCR relied on a set of 60 Vbeta primers and 13 Jbeta primers. Clones were sequenced by immunoSEQ multiplex PCR, and TCRdb holds only the in-frame ones, with some missing. The table lists approximately 120,000 clones, 74% of them singletons. The sample comprised PBMCs. These receptors came from a human donor in good health.

The genes are TRBV7-2 and TRBJ2-1; tentatively, D is TRBD1 (6 bases). With 4 bases removed from V and 0 bases from J, the gap between germline ends came to 13 bases. CDR3 size: 16 residues. Germline CDR1 reads SGHTA; CDR2 reads FQGNSA. This CDR3 reads CASSSLDSSSYNEQFF. DNA for the CDR3: TGTGCCAGCAGCTCGTTGGACAGCAGCTCCTACAATGAGCAGTTCTTC.

This clone was detected once. The gene calls are TRBV10-3 and TRBJ2-7; 7 bases are a match to TRBD1. From germline, CDR1 is ENHRY and CDR2 SYGVKD. This CDR3 contains 14 residues. V lost 6 bases, J lost 4 bases, and 9 bases stayed unmatched. CDR3 nucleotide sequence: TGTGCCATCAGGCCTACAGGGGTTGGTTACGAGCAGTACTTC. Translated, it gives CAIRPTGVGYEQYF.

This chain uses TRBV28 with TRBJ2-7; 7 nucleotides line up with TRBD1. Germline CDR1 MDHEN, CDR2 SYDVKM. V lost 6 bases to trimming and J lost 7 bases; unmatched junction nucleotides: 9. CDR3 length: 13 residues. The DNA for the CDR3 is TGTGCCAGCAGCGAAACAGGGGTAGAGGAGCAGTACTTC. Protein sequence: CASSETGVEEQYF.

V gene TRBV9 combines with J gene TRBJ2-1, with 7 nucleotides matching TRBD2. The germline V gene has CDR1 SGDLS and CDR2 YYNGEE. This CDR3 is built from 17 residues. V lost 2 bases to trimming and J lost 8 bases; unmatched junction nucleotides: 16. The CDR3: CASSVSLGGSGPHEQFF. The CDR3 DNA is TGTGCCAGCAGCGTGTCCCTGGGCGGGAGCGGTCCCCATGAGCAGTTCTTC.

CDR3 coding DNA: TGTGCCAGCACCGATGGGACAGGGCGAGCTCAGCCCCAGCATTTT. It encodes CASTDGTGRAQPQHF. The rearrangement joins TRBV6-1 to TRBJ1-5; 9 bases are shared with TRBD1. In germline, CDR1 is MNHNS, CDR2 SASEGT. This CDR3 has 15 residues. J gave up 6 bases and V 7 bases, and 10 bases lay outside the gene matches.

This chain's CDR3 is CASSLNRQGAQYF. In nucleotides, the CDR3 is TGTGCCAGCAGCCTGAACAGACAGGGGGCCCAGTACTTC. The rearrangement uses TRBV7-6 and TRBJ2-5; the match to TRBD1 covers 9 bases. The CDR3 runs 13 residues. Losses at the gene ends were 5 bases for V and 9 bases for J; bases not matched to a gene: 7. The germline gives CDR1 SGHVS, CDR2 FNYEAQ.

This sequence joins TRBV5-1 and TRBJ2-7, with 13 nucleotides matching TRBD2. Germline assignment: CDR1 SGHRS and CDR2 YFSETQ. The CDR3 is made up of 15 amino acids. V was clipped by 4 bases and J by 3 bases; unmatched bases: 4. This chain's CDR3 is CASSPGLAGDYEQYF. Written as DNA, the CDR3 is TGCGCCAGCAGCCCAGGACTAGCGGGGGACTACGAGCAGTACTTC.

The rearrangement links TRBV14 to TRBJ1-2; possible D gene TRBD1, 5 bases. The length of the CDR3 is 15 residues. The V end lost 0 bases, the J end lost 7 bases, and 15 bases lay between the germline ends. The V gene's germline CDR1 is SGHDN and CDR2 FVKESK. As DNA, the CDR3 is TGTGCCAGCAGCCAAGATAGCCAGGGAAAGGTTGGCTACACCTTC. It encodes CASSQDSQGKVGYTF.

The chain uses TRBV7-9 and TRBJ1-5; D not certain. CDR1 and CDR2 (germline): SEHNR, FQNEAQ (reference sequence). The V and J ends lost 3 bases and 4 bases respectively, with 16 bases between them. The CDR3 consists of 16 residues. This chain's CDR3 is CASSLVGEAGNQPQHF. CDR3 nucleotide sequence: TGTGCCAGCAGCTTGGTCGGGGAAGCGGGAAATCAGCCCCAGCATTTT.

This clone came up a few times. This sequence joins TRBV6-5 and TRBJ1-6, with D unclear. V lost 0 bases and J 14 bases, leaving 8 bases between the germline ends. Per the germline V gene, CDR1 is MNHEY and CDR2 is SVGAGI. This CDR3 region has 12 residues. DNA of the CDR3: TGTGCCAGCAGTTACTCGGAGGGAACCCTCCACTTT. Amino acids: CASSYSEGTLHF.

This chain uses TRBV27 with TRBJ2-5; possibly TRBD1 for D (6 bases). Trimming took 5 bases from V and 1 from J, leaving 14 bases between them. The CDR3 is 15 amino acids. The germline gives CDR1 MNHEY, CDR2 SMNVEV (reference sequence). The CDR3 nucleotides read TGTGCCAGCAGTCCAGAGTGGGGGCCCCAAGAGACCCAGTACTTC. Translating it yields CASSPEWGPQETQYF.

The CDR3 reads CATWGGRNTGELFF. The CDR3 nucleotides are TGTGCCACGTGGGGGGGGCGGAACACCGGGGAGCTGTTTTTT. The rearrangement joins TRBV19 to TRBJ2-2; perhaps TRBD2 as D (7 bases). Germline CDR1 is LNHDA and CDR2 is SQIVND (reference sequence). V gave up 10 bases and J gave up 1 base, with 13 bases separating them. The CDR3 has 14 amino acids.

The rearrangement links TRBV25-1 to TRBJ1-2; TRBD1 might be the D (6 bases). CDR3 length: 14 residues. Per the germline V gene, CDR1 is MGHDK and CDR2 is SYGVNS. V was clipped by 4 bases and J by 2 bases, with 11 bases between them. Written as DNA, the CDR3 is TGTGCCAGCAGTGGAGAGGGGGAGAACTATGGCTACACCTTC. Protein product: CASSGEGENYGYTF.

The chain links TRBV28 to TRBJ2-3; 7 bases align to TRBD1. The V gene's germline CDR1 is MDHEN and CDR2 SYDVKM. The CDR3 totals 16 residues. J lost 0 bases, V lost 5 bases, and 8 bases had no gene match. The chain's CDR3 is CASSRDSRFSTDTQYF. CDR3 nucleotides: TGTGCCAGCAGTAGGGACAGCCGTTTTAGCACAGATACGCAGTATTTT.

The rearrangement joins TRBV28 to TRBJ1-1, with 7 bases aligning to TRBD1. The germline V gene has CDR1 MDHEN and CDR2 SYDVKM. The CDR3 sequence is 15 residues long. Trimming took 5 bases from V and 0 from J; bases not matched to a gene: 6. The CDR3 is CASSQTGTVNTEAFF. Written as DNA, the CDR3 is TGTGCCAGCAGTCAAACCGGGACAGTGAACACTGAAGCTTTCTTT.

The chain carries TRBV30 and TRBJ1-1; TRBD1 matches 7 bases. Trimming cost V 3 bases and J 0 bases; bases outside gene matches: 4. The germline gives CDR1 GTSNPN, CDR2 SVGIG (reference sequence). CDR3 length: 14 amino acids. CDR3 sequence: CAWSRDSMNTEAFF. CDR3 bases: TGTGCCTGGAGCCGGGACAGTATGAACACTGAAGCTTTCTTT.

This chain uses TRBV5-6 with TRBJ2-5; D is ambiguous. V was clipped by 0 bases and J by 6 bases, with 9 bases between them. The CDR3 spans 13 residues. In germline, CDR1 is SGHDT, CDR2 YYEEEE. The CDR3 nucleotides read TGTGCCAGCAGCTTGGGACTGATACAGACCCAGTACTTC. This codes for CASSLGLIQTQYF.

V gene TRBV7-2 combines with J gene TRBJ2-7, with 8 bases that match TRBD2. The CDR3 covers 16 residues. Germline V lookup: CDR1 SGHTA, CDR2 FQGNSA. Trimming cost V 7 bases and J 2 bases; bases outside gene matches: 13. The CDR3 protein is CASTRGATTSAYEQYF. The CDR3 DNA follows: TGTGCCAGCACCAGAGGGGCTACGACTAGCGCCTACGAGCAGTACTTC. Supplemented by reference TRBV7-2 and TRBJ2-7, the full variable domain reads GAGVSQSPSNKVTEKGKDVELRCDPISGHTALYWYRQSLGQGLEFLIYFQGNSAPDKSGLPSDRFSAERTGGSVSTLTIQRTQQEDSAVYLCASTRGATTSAYEQYFGPGTRLTVT.

The chain uses TRBV6-6 and TRBJ2-7; 10 bases fit TRBD1. The V segment lost 2 bases and the J segment 5 bases; nucleotides outside the gene matches: 3. The CDR3 is made up of 14 amino acids. In germline, CDR1 is MNHNY, CDR2 SVGAGI (reference sequence). The CDR3 reads CASSYGTGADEQYF. For the CDR3, the DNA is TGTGCCAGCAGTTACGGGACAGGGGCCGACGAGCAGTACTTC.

This sequence joins TRBV7-2 and TRBJ1-2, with D perhaps TRBD1 (5 bases). The V gene lost 9 bases and the J gene lost 0 bases, with 14 bases spanning the gap. This CDR3 is 14 amino acids long. Germline CDR1 SGHTA, CDR2 FQGNSA. The CDR3 sequence: CASGTGEANYGYTF. The CDR3 coding sequence is TGTGCCAGTGGTACAGGTGAAGCTAACTATGGCTACACCTTC.

This clone was seen a handful of times. CDR3 sequence: CASSGQRGHEQYF. In DNA, the CDR3 is TGTGCCAGCAGCGGACAGCGCGGGCACGAGCAGTACTTC. The gene calls are TRBV7-2 and TRBJ2-7, with D possibly TRBD1 on 6 matching bases. Germline CDR1 reads SGHTA; CDR2 reads FQGNSA. The CDR3 contains 13 residues. The V end was cut by 5 bases, the J end by 5 bases, with 13 bases between.

V is TRBV4-3 and J is TRBJ2-7; 8 bases are a match to TRBD2. With 4 bases clipped from V and 3 bases from J, the junction kept 11 bases outside the gene matches. The CDR3 length is 16 residues. Germline V CDR1 and CDR2: LGHNA, YSLEER. CDR3 in amino acids: CASSPPTRGGFYEQYF. CDR3 DNA sequence: TGCGCCAGCAGCCCACCCACCCGGGGGGGATTCTACGAGCAGTACTTC.

This clone was seen a few times. The chain employs TRBV15 and TRBJ2-2; D is ambiguous. Germline V gene sequence: CDR1 LNHNV, CDR2 YYDKDF (reference sequence). The CDR3 has 15 amino acids. The V and J ends lost 0 bases and 5 bases respectively, with 10 bases between them. CDR3 bases: TGTGCCACCAGCAGAGACGCATCGAGGACCGGGGAGCTGTTTTTT. This codes for CATSRDASRTGELFF.

The J gene is TRBJ1-1, the V gene TRBV19; 7 bases line up with TRBD1. The length of the CDR3 is 15 residues. The germline V gene encodes CDR1 LNHDA and CDR2 SQIVND (reference sequence). The junction had 11 bases not matched to a gene; V was cut back by 6 bases and J by 4 bases. CDR3 coding DNA: TGTGCCAGTAGGGACCTTAACAGGGGAACCACTGAAGCTTTCTTT. Translating it yields CASRDLNRGTTEAFF.

J is TRBJ2-3 and V is TRBV6-6, with a weak D call TRBD2 (5 bases). Per the germline V gene, CDR1 is MNHNY and CDR2 is SVGAGI (reference sequence). V lost 7 bases and J lost 3, with 11 bases in between. This CDR3 region has 13 residues. The CDR3 protein is CASTTPGTDTQYF. The CDR3 DNA reads as TGTGCCAGCACCACCCCGGGGACAGATACGCAGTATTTT.

The chain joins TRBV5-1 to TRBJ1-3; D is unresolved. The CDR3 runs 12 residues. Germline assignment: CDR1 SGHRS and CDR2 YFSETQ. V shed 4 bases and J shed 4 bases, with 6 bases lying between them. CDR3 DNA: TGCGCCAGCAGCAGAGAAGGAAACACCATATATTTT. Translation gives CASSREGNTIYF.

V usage is TRBV30 and J usage is TRBJ2-2, with 8 bases that match TRBD1. The CDR3 covers 14 residues. CDR1 and CDR2 from the germline V gene are GTSNPN and SVGIG (reference sequence). Trimming removed 2 bases from V and 5 bases from J; junction bases left unmatched: 4. The CDR3 region is CAWSITGGTGELFF. Here the CDR3 DNA reads TGTGCCTGGAGTATTACAGGGGGGACCGGGGAGCTGTTTTTT.